Presented here are 9 T cell receptor beta chains from one specimen sequenced in a study of post-analysis software for immune sequencing data. These receptors lack a known antigen. Study observations and caveats: Roughly 5 TRBV segments, including TRBV5-6, TRBV5-1 and TRBV20-1, were more frequent in patients than controls.

The TCR beta cDNA libraries carried unique molecular identifiers. A single record per CDR3 protein comes from TCRdb applying MiXCR to the PCR reads. The sample includes 150,000 to 200,000 distinct CDR3 sequences, roughly 30% of them seen just once. The specimen was blood. The origin of the receptors is a girl aged 5-17 years with multiple sclerosis.

The rearrangement uses TRBV29-1 and TRBJ2-7, with D possibly being TRBD1 or TRBD2 (6 bases each). This CDR3 is 11 amino acids long. V was shortened by 5 bases and J by 5 bases, with 10 bases between the two germline ends. Per the germline V gene, CDR1 is SQVTM and CDR2 is ANQGSEA. CDR3 DNA: TGCAGCGTTTTGAGGGGGGACGAGCAGTACTTC. It specifies CSVLRGDEQYF.

On this clonotype: A much larger clonotype is one base distant, so this may be a read error. V and J are TRBV29-1 and TRBJ2-1; D remains ambiguous. This CDR3 is built from 11 residues. The germline V gene has CDR1 SQVTM and CDR2 ANQGSEA. The CDR3 bases are TGCAGCTCTCTGGCCTACAATGGGCAGTTCTTC. It is translated as CSSLAYNGQFF.

This clonotype was observed a few times. This chain joins TRBV5-1 and TRBJ1-1; D ambiguous. This CDR3 spans 15 amino acids. V was shortened by 0 bases and J by 1 base, with 10 bases between the two germline ends. Looked up from germline, CDR1 is SGHRS and CDR2 is YFSETQ. The CDR3 DNA is TGCGCCAGCAGCTTGGCCTTGCCTAGGAACACTGAAGCTTTCTTT. The encoded protein is CASSLALPRNTEAFF. Drawing the rest from reference TRBV5-1 and TRBJ1-1, the complete variable domain is KAGVTQTPRYLIKTRGQQVTLSCSPISGHRSVSWYQQTPGQGLQFLFEYFSETQRNKGNFPGRFSGRQFSNSRSEMNVSTLELGDSALYLCASSLALPRNTEAFFGQGTRLTVV.

Many counts were recorded for this clonotype. The J gene is TRBJ2-4, the V gene TRBV20-1, with D unresolved. V shed 0 bases and J shed 0 bases, with 9 bases lying between them. Germline CDR1 and CDR2: DFQATT and SNEGSKA (reference sequence). This CDR3 is built from 15 residues. CDR3 nucleotide sequence: TGCAGTGCTAGAGATCCGGGCTTAGCCAAAAACATTCAGTACTTC. This encodes CSARDPGLAKNIQYF.

This clonotype was picked up a small number of times. The V gene is TRBV5-1, the J gene TRBJ1-2; D is uncertain. V was cut by 2 bases and J by 6 bases, with 11 bases left in between. Looked up from germline, CDR1 is SGHRS and CDR2 is YFSETQ. The length of the CDR3 is 13 residues. The CDR3 protein is CASSFDGENGYTF. DNA of the CDR3: TGCGCCAGCAGCTTCGACGGGGAGAATGGCTACACCTTC.

Many counts were recorded for this clonotype. The chain combines TRBV5-6 with TRBJ2-5; 9 bases fit TRBD1. CDR1 is SGHDT and CDR2 is YYEEEE in the germline V gene. This CDR3 contains 13 residues. With V trimmed by 3 bases and J by 7 bases, 4 bases remained unmatched. The CDR3 DNA is TGTGCCAGCAGCTGGGACAGGGCTCGGACCCAGTACTTC. This translates into CASSWDRARTQYF.

Notes on this clonotype: A much bigger clone sits one base away, suggesting this may be a read error. The chain joins TRBV9 to TRBJ1-2; 7 positions agree with TRBD1. The germline CDR1 and CDR2 sequences are SGDLS and YYNGEE. The CDR3 spans 14 residues. The CDR3 sequence: CASSPHRGSDGCTF. CDR3 DNA sequence: TGTGCCAGCAGCCCTCACAGGGGATCGGATGGCTGCACCTTC.

The chain combines TRBV3-1 with TRBJ2-7; maybe TRBD1 (6 bases). Trimming shortened V by 4 bases and J by 1 base, and 8 bases separated the two germline ends. The germline gives CDR1 LGHDT, CDR2 YNNKEL (reference sequence). The CDR3 length is 13 residues. DNA for the CDR3: TGTGCCAGCAGCCGACAGGTTTCCTACGAGCAGTACTTC. Amino acid sequence: CASSRQVSYEQYF.

This clonotype appeared many times. The chain couples TRBV5-5 to TRBJ2-1; TRBD2 aligns across 7 bases. This CDR3 spans 12 amino acids. CDR1 and CDR2 (germline): SGHKS, YYEKEE (reference sequence). V was pared by 4 bases and J by 10 bases, with 5 bases of the junction left unmatched. The CDR3: CASSLILAEQFF. In nucleotides, the CDR3 is TGTGCCAGCAGCCTCATACTAGCGGAGCAGTTCTTC.